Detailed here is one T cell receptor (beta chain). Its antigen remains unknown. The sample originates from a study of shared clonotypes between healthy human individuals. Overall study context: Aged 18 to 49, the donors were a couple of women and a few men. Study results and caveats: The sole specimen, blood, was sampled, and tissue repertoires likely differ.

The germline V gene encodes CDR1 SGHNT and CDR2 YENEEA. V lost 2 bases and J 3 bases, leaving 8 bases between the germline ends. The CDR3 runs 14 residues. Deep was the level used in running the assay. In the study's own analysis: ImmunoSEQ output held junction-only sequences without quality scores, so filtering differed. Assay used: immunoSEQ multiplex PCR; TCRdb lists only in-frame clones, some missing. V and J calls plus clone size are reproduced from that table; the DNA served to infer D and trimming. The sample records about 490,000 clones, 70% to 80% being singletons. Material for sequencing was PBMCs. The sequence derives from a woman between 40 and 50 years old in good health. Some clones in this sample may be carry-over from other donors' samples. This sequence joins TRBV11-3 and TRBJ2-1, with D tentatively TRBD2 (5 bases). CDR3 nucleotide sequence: TGTGCCAGCAGCTTAATAGGGAGCTACAATGAGCAGTTCTTC. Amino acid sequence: CASSLIGSYNEQFF.